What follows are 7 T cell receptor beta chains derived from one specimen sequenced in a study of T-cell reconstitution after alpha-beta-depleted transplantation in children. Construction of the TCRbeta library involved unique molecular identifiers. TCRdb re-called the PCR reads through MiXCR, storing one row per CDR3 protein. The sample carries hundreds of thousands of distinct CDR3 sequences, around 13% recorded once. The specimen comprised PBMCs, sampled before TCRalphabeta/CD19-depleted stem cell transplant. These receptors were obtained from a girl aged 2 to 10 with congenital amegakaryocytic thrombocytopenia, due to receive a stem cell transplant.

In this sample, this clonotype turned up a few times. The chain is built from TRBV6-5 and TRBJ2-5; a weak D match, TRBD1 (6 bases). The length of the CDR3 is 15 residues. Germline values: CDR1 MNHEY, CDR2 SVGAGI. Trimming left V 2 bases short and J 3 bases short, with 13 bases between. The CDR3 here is CASSYPDPGEETQYF. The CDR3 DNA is TGTGCCAGCAGTTACCCGGACCCAGGGGAAGAGACCCAGTACTTC.

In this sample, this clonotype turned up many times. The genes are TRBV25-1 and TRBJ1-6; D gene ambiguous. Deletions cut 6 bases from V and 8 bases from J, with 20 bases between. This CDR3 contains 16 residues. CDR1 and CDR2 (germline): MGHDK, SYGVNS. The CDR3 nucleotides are TGTGCCAGCAGCCCCCTTTGGTCGTTATCGGATTCACCCCTCCACTTT. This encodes CASSPLWSLSDSPLHF. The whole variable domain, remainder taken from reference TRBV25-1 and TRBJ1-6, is EADIYQTPRYLVIGTGKKITLECSQTMGHDKMYWYQQDPGMELHLIHYSYGVNSTEKGDLSSESTVSRIRTEHFPLTLESARPSHTSQYLCASSPLWSLSDSPLHFGNGTRLTVT.

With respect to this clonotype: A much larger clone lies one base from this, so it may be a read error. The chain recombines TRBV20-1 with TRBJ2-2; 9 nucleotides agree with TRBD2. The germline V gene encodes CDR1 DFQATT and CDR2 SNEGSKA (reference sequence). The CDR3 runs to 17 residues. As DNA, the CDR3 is TGCAGTGCTAGAGATCTAGTAGCGGGGGCGAACACCGGGGAGCTGTTATTT. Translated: CSARDLVAGANTGELLF.

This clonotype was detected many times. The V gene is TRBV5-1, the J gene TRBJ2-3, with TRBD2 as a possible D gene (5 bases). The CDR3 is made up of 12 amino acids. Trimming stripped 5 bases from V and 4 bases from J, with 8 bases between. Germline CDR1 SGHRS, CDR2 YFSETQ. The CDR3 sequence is CASRLVSDTQYF. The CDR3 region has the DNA TGCGCCAGCAGACTAGTCTCAGATACGCAGTATTTT.

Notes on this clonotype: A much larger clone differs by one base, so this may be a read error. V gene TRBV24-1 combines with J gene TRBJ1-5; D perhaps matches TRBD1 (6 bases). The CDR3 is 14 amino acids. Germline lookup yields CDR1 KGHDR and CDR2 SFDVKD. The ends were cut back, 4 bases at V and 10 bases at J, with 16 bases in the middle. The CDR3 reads CATSEGAFAHPQHF. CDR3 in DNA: TGTGCCACCAGTGAGGGGGCTTTCGCGCACCCCCAGCATTTT.

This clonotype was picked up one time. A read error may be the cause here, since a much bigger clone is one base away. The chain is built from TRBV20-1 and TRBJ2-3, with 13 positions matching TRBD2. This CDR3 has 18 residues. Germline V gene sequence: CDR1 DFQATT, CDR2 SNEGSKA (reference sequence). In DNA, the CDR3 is TGCAGTGCTAGAGATCCCGGACTAGCGGGAGAGTTCACAGATACGCTGTATTTT. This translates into CSARDPGLAGEFTDTLYF.

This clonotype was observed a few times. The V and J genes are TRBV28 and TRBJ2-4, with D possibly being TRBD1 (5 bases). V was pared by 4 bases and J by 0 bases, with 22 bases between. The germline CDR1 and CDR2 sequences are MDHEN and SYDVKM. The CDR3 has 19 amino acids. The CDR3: CASSSRPHLTELAKNIQYF. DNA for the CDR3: TGTGCCAGCAGTTCTAGGCCCCACTTGACAGAGCTAGCCAAAAACATTCAGTACTTC.